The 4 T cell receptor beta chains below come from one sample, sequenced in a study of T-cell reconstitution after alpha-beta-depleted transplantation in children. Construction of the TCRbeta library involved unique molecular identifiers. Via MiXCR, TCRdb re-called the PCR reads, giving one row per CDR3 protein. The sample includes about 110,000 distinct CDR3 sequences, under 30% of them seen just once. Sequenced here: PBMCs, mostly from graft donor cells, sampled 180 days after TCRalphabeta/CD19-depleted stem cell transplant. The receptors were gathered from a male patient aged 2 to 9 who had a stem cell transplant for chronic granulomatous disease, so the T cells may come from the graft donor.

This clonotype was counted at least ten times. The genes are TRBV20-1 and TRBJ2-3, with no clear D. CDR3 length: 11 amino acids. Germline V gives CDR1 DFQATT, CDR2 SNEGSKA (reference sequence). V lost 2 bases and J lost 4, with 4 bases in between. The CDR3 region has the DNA TGCAGTGCTAGAAGATCAGATACGCAGTATTTT. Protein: CSARRSDTQYF.

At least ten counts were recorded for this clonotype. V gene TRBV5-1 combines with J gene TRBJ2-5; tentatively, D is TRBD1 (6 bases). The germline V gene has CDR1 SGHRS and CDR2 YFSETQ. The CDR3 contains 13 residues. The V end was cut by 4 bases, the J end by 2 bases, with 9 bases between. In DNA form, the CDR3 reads TGCGCCAGCAGCCGGGACAAACAAGAGACCCAGTACTTC. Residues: CASSRDKQETQYF.

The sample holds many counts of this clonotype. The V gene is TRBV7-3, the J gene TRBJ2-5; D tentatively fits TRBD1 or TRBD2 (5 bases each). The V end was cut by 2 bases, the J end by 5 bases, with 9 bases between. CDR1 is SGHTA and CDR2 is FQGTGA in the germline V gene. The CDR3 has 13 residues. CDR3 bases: TGTGCCAGCAGCTTAGTCAGGGAGGAGACCCAGTACTTC. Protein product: CASSLVREETQYF.

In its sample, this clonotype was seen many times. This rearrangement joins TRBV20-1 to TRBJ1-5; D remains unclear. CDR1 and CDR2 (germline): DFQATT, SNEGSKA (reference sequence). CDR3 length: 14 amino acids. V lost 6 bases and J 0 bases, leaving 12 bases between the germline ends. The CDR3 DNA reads TGCAGTGCCACCGACACCCATAGCAATCAGCCCCAGCATTTT. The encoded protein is CSATDTHSNQPQHF.